This TCR beta chain is drawn from a study of T-cell reconstitution after alpha-beta-depleted transplantation in children (TCRdb year 2016). Concerning the study at large: The study quantitatively tracked T-cell immune reconstitution after TCRalphabeta/CD19-depleted allogeneic hematopoietic cell transplantation in children using TCR repertoire profiling.

Note on this clonotype: The specificity of this receptor is unknown. Nothing much larger sits one base from this clone, and base qualities are not available.

The germline V gene encodes CDR1 DFQATT and CDR2 SNEGSKA (reference sequence). Spanning cysteine to phenylalanine, the CDR3 consists of 14 amino acids. Left in the record is the CDR3 DNA by itself, 42 bases read in frame from the first base. V is trimmed back by 3 bases and J by 4 bases, and the junction contains 8 bases that no gene match accounts for. Library method: PCR. The data were produced on an Illumina HiSeq 2500. TCR library preparation used molecular barcoding, with unique molecular identifiers applied to normalize quantification of the TCRbeta repertoire. Using fastp trimming at Q25 and MiXCR clonotype assembly, TCRdb reanalyzed the public sequencing data and kept in-frame beta chains. Each entry is one CDR3 protein sequence, shown with its most common DNA and genes. This sample comprises 300,000 to 400,000 distinct CDR3 sequences, 10% to 15% of them detected only once. The ten largest make up roughly 4.5% of the sample.

This sequence originates from a human donor who donated a stem cell graft to a child with Fanconi anemia. The material sequenced was PBMCs, taken from the stem cell graft. The rearrangement joined TRBV20-1 to TRBJ1-2; the central 7 bases match TRBD1. The sequenced DNA is TGCAGTGCTAGCCTCCGGAGGGACAGCTATGGCTACACCTTC. Translated, it reads CSASLRRDSYGYTF.